The 27 T cell receptor beta chains presented below share a single source sample, sequenced in a study of beta chain features in type 1 diabetes. Findings of the study overall: Among all four CD4+ subsets, Type 1 diabetes patients had TCRB CDR3s that were moderately but significantly shorter.

What was sequenced were expressed TCRB transcripts, since all of the isolated RNA had been reverse transcribed. Only in-frame clones appear in the TCRdb table, and some are missing; sequencing was by immunoSEQ multiplex PCR. The table includes 55,000 to 80,000 clones, almost 50% detected once. No antigen has been identified for these receptors. Sequenced: central memory CD4+ T cells from blood. Receptors originate from a man younger than 45 with type 1 diabetes.

This clone was detected only once. The chain links TRBV6-6 to TRBJ1-2; 8 bases are a match to TRBD1. The trim removed 1 base at V and 6 bases at J, leaving 7 bases unmatched. The CDR3 is 15 residues long. Looked up from germline, CDR1 is MNHNY and CDR2 is SVGAGI (reference sequence). CDR3 loop: CASSYLGQAPDGYTF. For the CDR3, the DNA is TGTGCCAGCAGTTACTTGGGACAGGCGCCTGATGGCTACACCTTC.

This clone was recorded at least ten times. This chain joins TRBV29-1 and TRBJ1-2, with a tentative D call TRBD1 (5 bases). V dropped 2 bases and J dropped 0 bases, with 10 bases sitting between them. CDR1 SQVTM and CDR2 ANQGSEA come from the germline V gene. The CDR3 length is 14 residues. The CDR3 protein is CSVEQTASNYGYTF. Written as DNA, the CDR3 is TGCAGCGTTGAACAGACAGCATCTAACTATGGCTACACCTTC.

The chain uses TRBV10-3 and TRBJ1-1, with D perhaps matching TRBD1 (5 bases). Trimming shortened V by 4 bases and J by 0 bases, and 9 bases separated the two germline ends. Germline CDR1 reads ENHRY; CDR2 reads SYGVKD. The CDR3 is made up of 14 amino acids. Here the CDR3 reads CAISAAGLNTEAFF. The DNA for the CDR3 is TGTGCCATCAGTGCGGCAGGGCTGAACACTGAAGCTTTCTTT.

This clone was detected only a few times. This rearrangement joins TRBV18 to TRBJ2-3, with TRBD2 matching over 8 bases. The length of the CDR3 is 14 residues. The V and J ends lost 2 bases and 10 bases, in that order; junction bases with no gene match: 8. CDR1 is KGHSH and CDR2 is LQKENI in the germline V gene. CDR3 sequence (DNA): TGTGCCAGCTCACCATTGGAGCGGGAGTCGGCGCAGTATTTT. Protein product: CASSPLERESAQYF.

This chain connects TRBV7-6 to TRBJ2-1; 10 positions match TRBD2. This CDR3 is 16 amino acids long. V gave up 1 base and J gave up 3 bases; unmatched junction bases: 3. Germline CDR1 SGHVS, CDR2 FNYEAQ. CDR3 residues: CASSLVTSGNYNEQFF. The CDR3 DNA reads as TGTGCCAGCAGCTTAGTAACTAGCGGGAACTACAATGAGCAGTTCTTC.

The chain uses TRBV5-1 and TRBJ2-3, with 12 bases identical to TRBD2. CDR1 and CDR2 from the germline V gene are SGHRS and YFSETQ. This CDR3 comprises 18 residues. With V trimmed by 4 bases and J by 3 bases, 12 bases remained unmatched. In nucleotides, the CDR3 is TGCGCCAGCAGCCCCGGCGGCCGGACTAGCGGGATGACAGATACGCAGTATTTT. Protein product: CASSPGGRTSGMTDTQYF.

This clone was recorded a few times. This chain joins TRBV4-1 and TRBJ1-5; D might be TRBD1 (6 bases). Germline loops: CDR1 MGHRA, CDR2 YSYEKL. V was clipped by 1 base and J by 6 bases, with 19 bases between them. The CDR3 totals 17 residues. The CDR3, as DNA: TGCGCCAGCAGCCAAGGGCCGAGGGGGACCGTCATTCAGCCCCAGCATTTT. Translating it yields CASSQGPRGTVIQPQHF.

The V call is TRBV29-1, the J call TRBJ2-1; TRBD2 matches at 13 bases. The length of the CDR3 is 14 residues. CDR1 and CDR2 (germline): SQVTM, ANQGSEA. The V gene end was trimmed by 4 bases and the J gene end by 12 bases; junction bases not matched to a gene: 9. Written as DNA, the CDR3 is TGCAGCGTTGGCTCAACTAGCGGGAGGGCAGGGCAGTTCTTC. This translates into CSVGSTSGRAGQFF.

The chain employs TRBV19 and TRBJ2-5; a possible D gene is TRBD1 (5 bases). The V gene's germline CDR1 is LNHDA and CDR2 SQIVND (reference sequence). Between the trimmed V and J ends, which lost 3 bases and 7 bases, there was a span of 15 bases. CDR3 length: 14 residues. The CDR3 DNA sequence: TGTGCCAGTAGTATTTCCAGGGCCAAGCGGACCCAGTACTTC. This sequence encodes CASSISRAKRTQYF. Full variable domain (remainder filled in from reference TRBV19 and TRBJ2-5): DGGITQSPKYLFRKEGQNVTLSCEQNLNHDAMYWYRQDPGQGLRLIYYSQIVNDFQKGDIAEGYSVSREKKESFPLTVTSAQKNPTAFYLCASSISRAKRTQYFGPGTRLLVL.

This clone was observed a single time. This chain joins TRBV6-1 and TRBJ2-6; 7 bases agree with TRBD1. The germline CDR1 and CDR2 sequences are MNHNS and SASEGT. V gave up 6 bases and J gave up 8 bases; unmatched junction bases: 10. This CDR3 has 15 residues. DNA of the CDR3: TGTGCCAGCAGGGTTGACAGGGATTCGACCAACGTCCTGACTTTC. It yields the protein CASRVDRDSTNVLTF.

J is TRBJ1-2 and V is TRBV5-6, with 8 bases identical to TRBD1. This CDR3 spans 16 amino acids. V gave up 1 base and J gave up 0 bases; unmatched junction bases: 5. Germline lookup yields CDR1 SGHDT and CDR2 YYEEEE. The CDR3 DNA sequence: TGTGCCAGCAGCTTGATTTCGGGACAGGCTAACTATGGCTACACCTTC. Its translation is CASSLISGQANYGYTF. Supplemented by reference TRBV5-6 and TRBJ1-2, the full variable domain reads DAGVTQSPTHLIKTRGQQVTLRCSPKSGHDTVSWYQQALGQGPQFIFQYYEEEERQRGNFPDRFSGHQFPNYSSELNVNALLLGDSALYLCASSLISGQANYGYTFGSGTRLTVV.

A word on this clone: The CDR3 end shows no conserved phenylalanine or tryptophan, and so a read error is likely. The limits of the CDR3 on the DNA are not certain, so only TCRdb's listed CDR3 is given. This chain joins TRBV30 and TRBJ1-3. Germline V gene lookup returns CDR1 GTSNPN and CDR2 SVGIG (reference sequence). From its first to its last residue, the CDR3 has 10 amino acids. The CDR3 loop is CAWSALGRAV.

The genes are TRBV5-6 and TRBJ2-5; TRBD1 matches at 7 bases. This CDR3 is 13 amino acids long. Trimming cost V 4 bases and J 5 bases; bases outside gene matches: 5. Germline-derived CDR1 and CDR2 are SGHDT and YYEEEE. In DNA, the CDR3 is TGTGCCAGCAGCCCCACAGGGGTGGAGACCCAGTACTTC. It translates to CASSPTGVETQYF.

DNA of the CDR3: TGTGCCATCAGTGGTAGCGGGGGGACCACTTCCACAGATACGCAGTATTTT. Translation gives CAISGSGGTTSTDTQYF. The chain is built from TRBV10-3 and TRBJ2-3; 10 positions agree with TRBD2. The V and J ends lost 4 bases and 2 bases, in that order; junction bases with no gene match: 9. The V gene's germline CDR1 is ENHRY and CDR2 SYGVKD. This CDR3 is built from 17 residues.

The rearrangement uses TRBV7-6 and TRBJ2-1, with D tentatively TRBD1 (5 bases). V dropped 6 bases and J dropped 6 bases, with 18 bases sitting between them. CDR1 is SGHVS and CDR2 is FNYEAQ in the germline V gene. This CDR3 contains 15 residues. The CDR3: CASSQRAGSVNEQFF. For the CDR3, the DNA is TGTGCCAGCAGTCAAAGGGCAGGGTCGGTCAATGAGCAGTTCTTC.

This clone was picked up a small number of times. CDR3 nucleotides: TGTGCCACCAGCAGAGACCCAGGGGGCAGCTCCTACGAGCAGTACTTC. Residues: CATSRDPGGSSYEQYF. The chain carries TRBV15 and TRBJ2-7; TRBD1 agrees at 8 bases. Germline V lookup: CDR1 LNHNV, CDR2 YYDKDF (reference sequence). Trimming took 0 bases from V and 0 from J; bases not matched to a gene: 4. The CDR3 runs 16 residues.

The chain uses TRBV30 and TRBJ2-5; D gene uncertain. V was clipped by 7 bases and J by 1 base, with 13 bases between them. This CDR3 has 13 residues. Looked up from germline, CDR1 is GTSNPN and CDR2 is SVGIG (reference sequence). DNA for the CDR3: TGTGCCTATAAGACACCCCTCCAAGAGACCCAGTACTTC. It encodes CAYKTPLQETQYF. Based on the CDR3 plus reference TRBV30 and TRBJ2-5, the full variable domain is SQTIHQWPATLVQPVGSPLSLECTVEGTSNPNLYWYRQAAGRGLQLLFYSVGIGQISSEVPQNLSASRPQDRQFILSSKKLLLSDSGFYLCAYKTPLQETQYFGPGTRLLVL.

The chain joins TRBV7-9 to TRBJ2-3; D is undetermined. V gave up 5 bases and J gave up 1 base, with 10 bases separating them. The CDR3 is 14 residues long. Germline V lookup: CDR1 SEHNR, CDR2 FQNEAQ (reference sequence). In DNA form, the CDR3 reads TGTGCCAGCAGCCTCTCGCGTCGCACAGATACGCAGTATTTT. It translates to CASSLSRRTDTQYF.

This chain joins TRBV7-6 and TRBJ1-1; weak D call: TRBD1 (6 bases). Germline lookup yields CDR1 SGHVS and CDR2 FNYEAQ. The CDR3 totals 14 residues. The V and J ends lost 4 bases and 4 bases respectively, with 13 bases between them. This CDR3 reads CASSSQGPGTEAFF. Written as DNA, the CDR3 is TGTGCCAGCAGCTCACAGGGTCCTGGCACTGAAGCTTTCTTT.

This chain uses TRBV29-1 with TRBJ2-3; 10 nucleotides align to TRBD2. The V segment lost 0 bases and the J segment 5 bases; nucleotides outside the gene matches: 11. This CDR3 is 17 amino acids long. Germline CDR1 SQVTM, CDR2 ANQGSEA. The CDR3 DNA is TGCAGCGTTGAAGATCCTGGAGCGGGAGGGCCGGGAGATACGCAGTATTTT. Its translation is CSVEDPGAGGPGDTQYF.

The gene calls are TRBV19 and TRBJ1-4; D might be TRBD1 (6 bases). Germline V gene data show CDR1 as LNHDA and CDR2 as SQIVND (reference sequence). This CDR3 comprises 14 residues. Trimming took off 3 bases at V and 7 bases at J, with 12 bases between the two ends. The CDR3 is CASSIARTVEKLFF. The CDR3 DNA follows: TGTGCCAGTAGTATCGCCAGGACAGTTGAAAAACTGTTTTTT.

CDR3: CASSLDRGNTEAFF. In nucleotides, the CDR3 is TGTGCCAGCAGCTTGGACAGGGGGAACACTGAAGCTTTCTTT. The V call is TRBV5-4, the J call TRBJ1-1, with TRBD1 identical over 7 bases. CDR1 SGHNT and CDR2 YYREEE come from the germline V gene (reference sequence). Unmatched junction bases numbered 0, after V lost 0 bases and J lost 1 base. The CDR3 runs to 14 residues.

The gene calls are TRBV14 and TRBJ2-3, with D possibly being TRBD1 (6 bases). V was clipped by 4 bases and J by 0 bases, with 17 bases between them. Germline V gives CDR1 SGHDN, CDR2 FVKESK. The CDR3 runs 17 residues. The CDR3 spells CASSPTKTGLSTDTQYF. The CDR3 coding sequence is TGTGCCAGCAGCCCCACTAAAACAGGGTTGAGCACAGATACGCAGTATTTT. Full variable domain (outside the CDR3, taken from reference TRBV14 and TRBJ2-3): EAGVTQFPSHSVIEKGQTVTLRCDPISGHDNLYWYRRVMGKEIKFLLHFVKESKQDESGMPNNRFLAERTGGTYSTLKVQPAELEDSGVYFCASSPTKTGLSTDTQYFGPGTRLTVL.

The gene calls are TRBV27 and TRBJ1-2; TRBD1 matches 9 bases. Germline V gives CDR1 MNHEY, CDR2 SMNVEV (reference sequence). The V gene end was trimmed by 6 bases and the J gene end by 0 bases; junction bases not matched to a gene: 8. The CDR3 is 16 residues long. In nucleotides, the CDR3 is TGTGCCAGCAGCAAGACCCGGGACAGGGCTAACTATGGCTACACCTTC. This encodes CASSKTRDRANYGYTF.

The gene calls are TRBV9 and TRBJ2-3, with TRBD1 matching over 8 bases. The CDR3 is 14 amino acids. V shed 3 bases and J 4 bases; nucleotides not matched to a gene: 4. Germline CDR1 is SGDLS and CDR2 is YYNGEE. The CDR3 sequence is CASSEQGAPDTQYF. CDR3 nucleotides: TGTGCCAGCAGCGAGCAGGGGGCACCAGATACGCAGTATTTT.

About this clone itself: An end of the junction does not agree with germline; a read error may underlie this. The gene calls are TRBV12-5 and TRBJ1-2, with D possibly being TRBD1 (6 bases). The CDR3 length is 11 residues. CDR1 LGHNT and CDR2 FRNRAP come from the germline V gene. The DNA for the CDR3 is TGTGCTAGTGGCCGTAGGGACATCGTTGAATTC. Translating it yields CASGRRDIVEF. The variable domain in full, with the rest retrieved from reference TRBV12-5 and TRBJ1-2, is DARVTQTPRHKVTEMGQEVTMRCQPILGHNTVFWYRQTMMQGLELLAYFRNRAPLDDSGMPKDRFSAEMPDATLATLKIQPSEPRDSAVYFCASGRRDIVEFGSGTRLTVV.

The chain carries TRBV30 and TRBJ1-3; D perhaps matches TRBD1 (6 bases). This CDR3 is 15 amino acids long. The V and J ends lost 8 bases and 3 bases respectively, with 20 bases between them. In germline, CDR1 is GTSNPN, CDR2 SVGIG (reference sequence). The CDR3 region is CARTTGRSLGNTIYF. CDR3 sequence (DNA): TGTGCCAGAACCACAGGGCGTTCTCTTGGAAACACCATATATTTT.